This TCR beta chain was observed in a study of cytomegalovirus exposure and HLA in healthy donors. General observations from the study: TCR beta chains associated with HLA were, in a later analysis, more clonally expanded than equally common others. The later analysis indicated that the majority of CMV-associated TCR beta chains appeared HLA-restricted.

Primers for the PCR totalled 60 Vbeta and 13 Jbeta. Assay: immunoSEQ multiplex PCR; the TCRdb copy retains only in-frame clones and omits some. The profile shows a few hundred thousand clones, approximately 80% of them singletons. V dropped 3 bases and J dropped 2 bases, with 10 bases sitting between them. This CDR3 contains 14 residues. Germline assignment: CDR1 SEHNR and CDR2 FQNEAQ (reference sequence). In regard to this clone: The antigen remains unidentified.

V gene TRBV7-9 combines with J gene TRBJ1-2; possible D gene TRBD1, 6 bases. The receptor was isolated from a woman aged 45-60 years in good health and CMV-seropositive. Sequences were obtained from PBMCs. The CDR3 loop reads CASSFLTGNYGYTF. In DNA form, the CDR3 reads TGTGCCAGCAGCTTCCTAACAGGGAACTATGGCTACACCTTC.